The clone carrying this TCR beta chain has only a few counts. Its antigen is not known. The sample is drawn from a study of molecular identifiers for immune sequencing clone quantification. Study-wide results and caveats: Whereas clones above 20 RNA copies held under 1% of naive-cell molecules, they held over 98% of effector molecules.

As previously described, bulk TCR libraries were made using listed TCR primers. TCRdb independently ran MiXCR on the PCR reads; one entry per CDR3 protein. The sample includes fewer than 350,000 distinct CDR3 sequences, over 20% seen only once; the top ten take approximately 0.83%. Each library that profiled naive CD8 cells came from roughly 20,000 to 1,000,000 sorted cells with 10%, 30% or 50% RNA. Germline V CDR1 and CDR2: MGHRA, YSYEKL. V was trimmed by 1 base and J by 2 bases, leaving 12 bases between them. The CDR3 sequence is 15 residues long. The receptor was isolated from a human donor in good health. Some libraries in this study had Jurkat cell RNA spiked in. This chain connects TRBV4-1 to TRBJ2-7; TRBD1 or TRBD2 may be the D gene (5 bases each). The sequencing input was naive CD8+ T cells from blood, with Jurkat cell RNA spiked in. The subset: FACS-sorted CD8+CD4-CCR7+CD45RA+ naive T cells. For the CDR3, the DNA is TGCGCCAGCAGCCAAGGGGGTTTGGGGGCCTACGAGCAGTACTTC. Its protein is CASSQGGLGAYEQYF.